This TCR beta chain appears in the sequencing data of a study of CD8 T cells in Susac syndrome. The T cells that were sequenced for TCR beta were CD8+ and CD4+ cells from blood. Negative isolation yielded the CD8+ and CD4+ T cells, while FACS enriched the TEMRA cells. CDR1 DFQATT and CDR2 SNEGSKA come from the germline V gene (reference sequence). The CDR3 is made up of 17 amino acids. Trimming left V 3 bases short and J 2 bases short, with 23 bases between. Random hexamers were used to reverse transcribe the RNA input (about 0.5 to 1 ug). From the immunoSEQ multiplex PCR reads, TCRdb called clonotypes with MiXCR, one entry per CDR3 protein. This sample yields 75,000 to 80,000 distinct CDR3 sequences, of which approximately 93% are seen a single time; 0.52% belongs to the top ten. Details on this clonotype: Its cognate antigen is unknown.

Broader study findings: The study found that Susac CD8+ clonal expansion peaked in TEMRA cells and active patients.

The V call is TRBV20-1, the J call TRBJ2-7; D is tentatively TRBD1 or TRBD2 (5 bases each). Input material: CD8+ T cells from PBMCs. The TCR comes from a human donor with Susac syndrome. CDR3 nucleotide sequence: TGCAGTGCTAGCTACTACGGTGGGGCCGGGGACCCCTACGAGCAGTACTTC. It translates to CSASYYGGAGDPYEQYF.